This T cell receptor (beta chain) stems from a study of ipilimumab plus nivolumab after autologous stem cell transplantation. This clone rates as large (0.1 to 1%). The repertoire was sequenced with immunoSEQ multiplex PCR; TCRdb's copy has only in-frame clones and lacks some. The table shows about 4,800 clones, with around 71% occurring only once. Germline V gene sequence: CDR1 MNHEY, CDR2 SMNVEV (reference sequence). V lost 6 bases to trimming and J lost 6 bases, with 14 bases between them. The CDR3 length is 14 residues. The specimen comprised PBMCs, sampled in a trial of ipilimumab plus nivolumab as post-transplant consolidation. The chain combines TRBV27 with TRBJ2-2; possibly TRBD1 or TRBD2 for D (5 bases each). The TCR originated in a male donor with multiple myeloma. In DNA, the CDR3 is TGTGCCAGCAGAGAGGGTCAGGGCCCCGGGGAGCTGTTTTTT. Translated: CASREGQGPGELFF.